These 7 T cell receptor beta chains share one sample of origin, sequenced in a study of blood T cells in healthy people across ages. Using a J-beta primer mix together with a sample-barcoded 5' primer, a second PCR was run for roughly 7 to 12 cycles. MiXCR was run by TCRdb on the 5' RACE reads, yielding one entry per CDR3 protein. The profile covers fewer than 900,000 distinct CDR3 sequences, with 40% to 45% appearing a single time and around 20% taken by the ten largest. Sequenced: blood. The receptor source for this set is a woman aged 60 to 75 in good health.

V usage is TRBV7-9 and J usage is TRBJ2-5, with D unresolved. The V end was cut by 0 bases, the J end by 11 bases, with 13 bases between. Germline V lookup: CDR1 SEHNR, CDR2 FQNEAQ (reference sequence). The CDR3 is 13 amino acids. CDR3 DNA sequence: TGTGCCAGCAGCTTAGCCCTAGATAATGAGCAGTACTTC. Encoded protein: CASSLALDNEQYF. The variable domain in full, with the rest retrieved from reference TRBV7-9 and TRBJ2-5, is DTGVSQNPRHKITKRGQNVTFRCDPISEHNRLYWYRQTLGQGPEFLTYFQNEAQLEKSRLLSDRFSAERPKGSFSTLEIQRTEQGDSAMYLCASSLALDNEQYFGPGTRLLVL.

The V gene is TRBV7-2, the J gene TRBJ2-1, with D perhaps matching TRBD2 (5 bases). V lost 1 base and J 9 bases, leaving 10 bases between the germline ends. The CDR3 has 13 amino acids. CDR1 is SGHTA and CDR2 is FQGNSA in the germline V gene. The CDR3 DNA sequence: TGTGCCAGCAGCTTAGACCCTAGCTTTGAGCAGTTCTTC. It is translated as CASSLDPSFEQFF.

This clonotype was found once. The gene calls are TRBV5-1 and TRBJ2-7; TRBD2 might be the D (5 bases). The V and J ends lost 4 bases and 5 bases respectively, with 13 bases between them. The CDR3 sequence is 13 residues long. Germline V gives CDR1 SGHRS, CDR2 YFSETQ. CDR3 sequence: CASSHGMSHEQYF. The DNA of the CDR3 is TGCGCCAGCAGCCACGGGATGAGCCACGAGCAGTACTTC.

V gene TRBV3-1 combines with J gene TRBJ1-1, with a tentative D call TRBD1 (6 bases). This CDR3 is 14 amino acids long. Trimming removed 5 bases at V and 0 bases at J, with 10 bases between. The germline CDR1 and CDR2 sequences are LGHDT and YNNKEL (reference sequence). Written as DNA, the CDR3 is TGTGCCAGCAGCTCGACAGGAATGAACACTGAAGCTTTCTTT. Translating it yields CASSSTGMNTEAFF.

The chain uses TRBV29-1 and TRBJ2-4; no clear D gene. The CDR3 totals 13 residues. The V end lost 4 bases, the J end lost 5 bases, and 12 bases lay between the germline ends. Germline-derived CDR1 and CDR2 are SQVTM and ANQGSEA. CDR3 amino acids: CSVGPRSENIQYF. The CDR3 DNA reads TGCAGCGTTGGGCCCAGGAGCGAAAACATTCAGTACTTC.

As to this clonotype: A much more abundant neighbour one base away suggests this may be a read error. The chain couples TRBV7-2 to TRBJ2-1, with TRBD2 identical over 13 bases. V gave up 4 bases and J gave up 10 bases; unmatched junction bases: 13. This CDR3 is 17 amino acids long. In germline, CDR1 is SGHTA, CDR2 FQGNSA. The CDR3 DNA sequence: TGTGCCAGCAGCTCTCGGACTAGCGGGAGCAATACCTACGAGCAGTTCTTC. Residues: CASSSRTSGSNTYEQFF.

This chain uses TRBV6-5 with TRBJ2-7; 9 bases match TRBD1. CDR1 and CDR2 (germline): MNHEY, SVGAGI. The length of the CDR3 is 17 residues. J lost 1 base, V lost 0 bases, and 7 bases had no gene match. Written as DNA, the CDR3 is TGTGCCAGCAGTTACTCGATTAACGACAGGGGGTCCTACGAGCAGTACTTC. Translation gives CASSYSINDRGSYEQYF.